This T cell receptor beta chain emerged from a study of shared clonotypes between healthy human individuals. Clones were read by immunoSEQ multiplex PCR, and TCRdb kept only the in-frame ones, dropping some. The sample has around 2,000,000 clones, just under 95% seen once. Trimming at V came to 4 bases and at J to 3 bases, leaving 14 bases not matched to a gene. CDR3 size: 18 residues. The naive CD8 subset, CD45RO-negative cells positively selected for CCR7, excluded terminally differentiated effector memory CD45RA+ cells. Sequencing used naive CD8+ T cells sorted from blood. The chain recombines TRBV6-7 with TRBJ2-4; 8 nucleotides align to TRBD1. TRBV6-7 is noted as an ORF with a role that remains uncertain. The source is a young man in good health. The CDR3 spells CASSSLTTGQVGKNIQYF. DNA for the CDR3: TGTGCCAGCAGTTCCTTAACCACGGGACAGGTTGGCAAAAACATTCAGTACTTC.